These 11 T cell receptor beta chains share one sample of origin, sequenced in a study of blood T cell repertoires in COVID-19. Here immunoSEQ multiplex PCR was the method, and the copy in TCRdb shows in-frame clones only, minus some. The table has about 120,000 clones, less than 90% seen once; the top ten hold under 2.5%. The sequenced sample was peripheral blood. These receptors came from a man aged 65 to 79 with acute or convalescent COVID-19.

This clone was observed once. The chain employs TRBV12-3 or TRBV12-4 and TRBJ2-3, with D unclear. V dropped 10 bases and J dropped 0 bases, with 11 bases sitting between them. CDR3 length: 13 amino acids. The CDR3 DNA follows: TGTGCCACCTCGACAACTAGCACAGATACGCAGTATTTT. Its translation: CATSTTSTDTQYF.

The CDR3 loop reads CASSIGSAGNTEAFF. The DNA of the CDR3 is TGTGCCAGTAGTATAGGAAGCGCCGGGAACACTGAAGCTTTCTTT. The gene calls are TRBV19 and TRBJ1-1; D not certain. V was pared by 1 base and J by 1 base, with 10 bases between. Germline CDR1 and CDR2: LNHDA and SQIVND (reference sequence). The CDR3 runs 15 residues.

The chain is built from TRBV11-3 and TRBJ1-2; TRBD1 matches at 9 bases. Per the germline V gene, CDR1 is SGHNT and CDR2 is YENEEA. The V gene end was trimmed by 5 bases and the J gene end by 5 bases; junction bases not matched to a gene: 12. This CDR3 contains 16 residues. CDR3 loop: CASSLGQGKVIYGYTF. CDR3 nucleotides: TGTGCCAGCAGCCTAGGACAGGGGAAAGTGATTTATGGCTACACCTTC.

The chain carries TRBV21-1 and TRBJ1-4; the table's D call, TRBD1, was not checked against the DNA. TRBV21-1 is listed as a pseudogene. The CDR3 runs to 19 residues. The CDR3 protein is CASVKKGAGVCGANEKLFF. DNA for the CDR3: TGTGCCAGCGTCAAAAAGGGGGCCGGAGTCTGCGGGGCTAATGAAAAACTGTTTTTT.

This sequence joins TRBV3-1 (or the pseudogene TRBV3-2) and TRBJ2-2; 7 bases map to TRBD2. Germline CDR1 LGHDT, CDR2 YNNKEL (reference sequence). V was clipped by 4 bases and J by 0 bases; unmatched bases: 2. This CDR3 region has 15 residues. The DNA for the CDR3 is TGTGCCAGCAGCCGGGACTACTCGAACACCGGGGAGCTGTTTTTT. It codes for CASSRDYSNTGELFF.

This CDR3 reads CASRVTGGDGYTF. CDR3 DNA: TGTGCCAGCAGGGTGACAGGGGGGGATGGCTACACCTTC. This chain links TRBV6-4 with TRBJ1-2, with TRBD1 identical over 9 bases. The junction had 5 bases not matched to a gene; V was cut back by 6 bases and J by 6 bases. The germline gives CDR1 MRHNA, CDR2 SNTAGT. This CDR3 has 13 amino acids.

The chain links TRBV11-1 to TRBJ2-7; TRBD1 agrees at 8 bases. Germline V gene data show CDR1 as SGHAT and CDR2 as FQDESV (reference sequence). The CDR3 spans 13 residues. V trimming: 4 bases; J trimming: 3 bases; junction bases outside the gene matches: 2. The CDR3 DNA sequence: TGTGCCAGCAGCTGGGACAGGCTCTACGAGCAGTACTTC. It translates to CASSWDRLYEQYF.

The chain couples TRBV7-8 to TRBJ2-2; a possible D gene is TRBD2 (6 bases). Per the germline V gene, CDR1 is SGHVS and CDR2 is FQNEAQ. The V gene lost 4 bases and the J gene lost 2 bases, with 11 bases spanning the gap. CDR3 length: 15 residues. CDR3 coding DNA: TGTGCCAGCAGCTCTCTAGCGTTAAACACCGGGGAGCTGTTTTTT. Protein: CASSSLALNTGELFF.

This clone was seen a single time. This chain links TRBV4-1 with TRBJ1-3; no clear D. From germline, CDR1 is MGHRA and CDR2 YSYEKL. The CDR3 covers 18 residues. The V and J ends lost 4 bases and 0 bases respectively, with 19 bases between them. CDR3 nucleotides: TGCGCCAGCAGCCCTCGCCCGCTTGAGGAGAACTCTGGAAACACCATATATTTT. Its translation is CASSPRPLEENSGNTIYF.

This chain uses TRBV2 with TRBJ2-3; 12 nucleotides line up with TRBD2. Germline assignment: CDR1 SNHLY and CDR2 FYNNEI. This CDR3 spans 18 amino acids. V dropped 4 bases and J dropped 1; count of bases not matched to a gene: 9. CDR3 in DNA: TGTGCCAGCAGTGGCACGCTAGCGGGGGGGCCAGGCACAGATACGCAGTATTTT. Its protein product is CASSGTLAGGPGTDTQYF.

V and J are TRBV6-5 and TRBJ2-1, with 10 bases that match TRBD1. Germline CDR1 MNHEY, CDR2 SVGAGI. After removal of 5 bases from V and 5 bases from J, the junction contained 6 bases not matched to a gene. This CDR3 has 15 amino acids. CDR3 nucleotides: TGTGCCAGCAGTCCGACGGGACAGGGGCACAATGAGCAGTTCTTC. Translated, it gives CASSPTGQGHNEQFF.